This T cell receptor (beta chain) was recovered during a study of T cell repertoires in cytomegalovirus infection. In the case of this clonotype: As yet, its antigen is unknown.

Using its own MiXCR run on the reads, TCRdb lists one record per CDR3 protein. The sample yields 400,000 to 600,000 distinct CDR3 sequences, 40% to 50% seen once. The CDR3 runs 15 residues. The V gene lost 2 bases and the J gene lost 4 bases, with 15 bases spanning the gap. Germline CDR1 SGHKS, CDR2 YYEKEE (reference sequence). The study's findings and limits: Clonotypes of TCR beta that were HLA-C-restricted and CMV-specific dominated the ex vivo response.

The specimen was cultured PBMCs, collected from culture after CMV antigen stimulation. V usage is TRBV5-5 and J usage is TRBJ1-1; perhaps TRBD1 as D (6 bases). The sequence derives from a human donor in good health (CMV status not recorded). Some clones in this sample may be carry-over from other donors' samples. In nucleotides, the CDR3 is TGTGCCAGCAGCTTCATAGGACAGCTTAGCACTGAAGCTTTCTTT. Its translation: CASSFIGQLSTEAFF.